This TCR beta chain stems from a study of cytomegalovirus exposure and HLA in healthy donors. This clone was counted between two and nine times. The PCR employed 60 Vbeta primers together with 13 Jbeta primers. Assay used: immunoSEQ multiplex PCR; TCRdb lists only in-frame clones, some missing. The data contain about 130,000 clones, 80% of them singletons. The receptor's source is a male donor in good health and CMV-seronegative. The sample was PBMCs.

CDR3 sequence (DNA): TGTGCCAGCAGTGAAATAAGGAGGGCCGGTCAGCCCCAGCATTTT. It yields the protein CASSEIRRAGQPQHF. The rearrangement uses TRBV6-1 and TRBJ1-5; D call uncertain. The V end lost 2 bases, the J end lost 6 bases, and 14 bases lay between the germline ends. The CDR3 spans 15 residues. In germline, CDR1 is MNHNS, CDR2 SASEGT.